Each of the 2 T cell receptor beta chains below was sequenced from the same sample in a study of shared clonotypes between healthy human individuals. Generated by immunoSEQ multiplex PCR, the TCRdb table keeps only in-frame clones and is missing some. This table has about 1 million clones, about four fifths appearing once. The specimen sequenced was memory CD4+ T cells from PBMCs. Subset meaning: CD45RA-negative fraction. Source of these receptors: a man in his late teens or twenties in good health. Some clones in this sample may be carry-over from other donors' samples.

The chain's CDR3 is CASRMEPAETQYF. The CDR3 bases are TGTGCCAGCAGAATGGAGCCGGCGGAGACCCAGTACTTC. The gene calls are TRBV27 and TRBJ2-5, with unresolved D. The germline V gene has CDR1 MNHEY and CDR2 SMNVEV (reference sequence). The CDR3 consists of 13 residues. V was clipped by 6 bases and J by 5 bases, with 13 bases between them.

V is TRBV25-1 and J is TRBJ2-2; D gene uncertain. Per germline, CDR1 MGHDK and CDR2 SYGVNS. The CDR3 has 16 residues. V dropped 4 bases and J dropped 3 bases, with 15 bases sitting between them. Written as DNA, the CDR3 is TGTGCCAGCAGTGCGGGCATAGGGTCGTACACCGGGGAGCTGTTTTTT. Residues: CASSAGIGSYTGELFF.